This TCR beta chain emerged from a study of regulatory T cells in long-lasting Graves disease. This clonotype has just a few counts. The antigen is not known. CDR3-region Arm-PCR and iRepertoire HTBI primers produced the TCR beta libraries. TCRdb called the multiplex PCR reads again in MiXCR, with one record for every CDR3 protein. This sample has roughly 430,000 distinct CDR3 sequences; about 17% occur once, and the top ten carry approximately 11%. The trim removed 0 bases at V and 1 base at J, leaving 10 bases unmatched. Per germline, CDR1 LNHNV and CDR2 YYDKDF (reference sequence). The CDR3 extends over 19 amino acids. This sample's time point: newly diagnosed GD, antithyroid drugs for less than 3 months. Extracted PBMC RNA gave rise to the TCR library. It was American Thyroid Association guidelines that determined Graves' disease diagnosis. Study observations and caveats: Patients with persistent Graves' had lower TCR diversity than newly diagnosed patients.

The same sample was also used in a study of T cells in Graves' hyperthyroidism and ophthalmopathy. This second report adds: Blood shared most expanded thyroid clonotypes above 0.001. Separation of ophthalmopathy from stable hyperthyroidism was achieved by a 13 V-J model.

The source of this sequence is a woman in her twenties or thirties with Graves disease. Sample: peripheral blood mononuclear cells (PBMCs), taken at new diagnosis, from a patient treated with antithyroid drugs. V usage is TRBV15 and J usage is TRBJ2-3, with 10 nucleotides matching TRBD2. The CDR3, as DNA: TGTGCCACCAGCAGAGACCAGCGGGAGGGGAGGTCTGGCACAGATACGCAGTATTTT. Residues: CATSRDQREGRSGTDTQYF.